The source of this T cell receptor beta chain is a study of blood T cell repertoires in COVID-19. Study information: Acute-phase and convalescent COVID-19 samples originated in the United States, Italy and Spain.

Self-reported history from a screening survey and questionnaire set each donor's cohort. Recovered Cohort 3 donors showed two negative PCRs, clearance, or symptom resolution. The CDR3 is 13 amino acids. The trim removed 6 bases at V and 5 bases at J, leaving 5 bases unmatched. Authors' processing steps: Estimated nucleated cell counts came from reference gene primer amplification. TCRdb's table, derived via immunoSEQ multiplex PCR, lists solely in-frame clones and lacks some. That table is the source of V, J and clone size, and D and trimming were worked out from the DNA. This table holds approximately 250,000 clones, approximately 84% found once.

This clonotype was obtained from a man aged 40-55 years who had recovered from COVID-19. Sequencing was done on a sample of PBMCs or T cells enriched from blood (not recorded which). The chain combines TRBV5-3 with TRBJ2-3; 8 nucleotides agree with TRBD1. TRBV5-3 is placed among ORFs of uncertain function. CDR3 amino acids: CARIDRGEDTQYF. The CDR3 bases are TGTGCCAGAATCGACAGGGGTGAAGATACGCAGTATTTT.